These T cell receptor beta chains were read from a single sample in a study of Ad26.COV2.S vaccination and SARS-CoV-2 variants. The protocol was immunoSEQ multiplex PCR, while the TCRdb copy is restricted to in-frame clones and leaves out a portion. The repertoire holds about 350,000 clones, with more than 85% as singletons. The sample was peripheral blood, taken in a trial of Ad26.COV2.S vaccine versus placebo. These receptors originate from a person between 18 and 65 years old who received the Ad26.COV2.S COVID-19 vaccine or a placebo. CDR3s include the opening cysteine and the closing phenylalanine or tryptophan. Fields, in order: D gene, V gene, J gene, clone size, CDR3 DNA, CDR3 protein. D genes are given only for firm matches. Clone size is stated in some rows and not others, as once, few, many or a class when expanded.

D gene: NA; V gene: TRBV18; J gene: TRBJ1-1; clone size: NA; CDR3 DNA: TGTGCCAGTACCCGTAACACTGAAGCTTTCTTT; CDR3 protein: CASTRNTEAFF
D gene: TRBD2; V gene: TRBV2; J gene: TRBJ2-1; clone size: NA; CDR3 DNA: TGTGCCAGCAGATTAGCGGGGGGAGACAATGAGCAGTTCTTC; CDR3 protein: CASRLAGGDNEQFF
D gene: NA; V gene: TRBV12-3/TRBV12-4; J gene: TRBJ1-1; clone size: NA; CDR3 DNA: TGTGCCAGCAGTTTCGGTTTCACTGAAGCTTTCTTT; CDR3 protein: CASSFGFTEAFF
D gene: TRBD2; V gene: TRBV5-1; J gene: TRBJ2-5; clone size: NA; CDR3 DNA: TGCGCCAGCAGCTTGGGTCTAGCGGGTGGCAGGACCCAGTACTTC; CDR3 protein: CASSLGLAGGRTQYF
D gene: NA; V gene: TRBV14; J gene: TRBJ2-1; clone size: NA; CDR3 DNA: TGTGCCAGCAGCCAAGTGGGCAGGGCTAATGAGCAGTTCTTC; CDR3 protein: CASSQVGRANEQFF
D gene: NA; V gene: TRBV20-1; J gene: TRBJ2-5; clone size: NA; CDR3 DNA: TGCAGTGCTAGTGGTGGGGGGCGGGAGACCCAGTACTTC; CDR3 protein: CSASGGGRETQYF
D gene: NA; V gene: TRBV15; J gene: TRBJ2-2; clone size: NA; CDR3 DNA: TGTGCCACCAGCAGATTGGGCCTAAACACCGGGGAGCTGTTTTTT; CDR3 protein: CATSRLGLNTGELFF
D gene: TRBD2; V gene: TRBV25-1; J gene: TRBJ2-7; clone size: once; CDR3 DNA: TGTGCCAGCAGTGAATTAAGGACGGGGGGTGAGCAGTACTTC; CDR3 protein: CASSELRTGGEQYF
D gene: TRBD2; V gene: TRBV12-3/TRBV12-4; J gene: TRBJ2-1; clone size: once; CDR3 DNA: TGTGCCAGCGGGCGGGGGGTTGGCTATGAGCAGTTCTTC; CDR3 protein: CASGRGVGYEQFF
D gene: TRBD1; V gene: TRBV18; J gene: TRBJ2-5; clone size: NA; CDR3 DNA: TGTGCCAGCTCACCAGGGACAGGGGTTCAAGAGACCCAGTACTTC; CDR3 protein: CASSPGTGVQETQYF
D gene: TRBD2; V gene: TRBV28; J gene: TRBJ2-1; clone size: NA; CDR3 DNA: TGTGCCAGCAGCCCCGGTGTTACTAGCGGGAGTGATGAGCAGTTCTTC; CDR3 protein: CASSPGVTSGSDEQFF
D gene: NA; V gene: TRBV27; J gene: TRBJ1-4; clone size: NA; CDR3 DNA: TGTGCCAGCAGTCCACAGGGTTTACGAGAAAAACTGTTTTTT; CDR3 protein: CASSPQGLREKLFF
D gene: NA; V gene: TRBV15; J gene: TRBJ1-4; clone size: few; CDR3 DNA: TGTGCCACCAGCATAGACCCTAATGAAAAACTGTTTTTT; CDR3 protein: CATSIDPNEKLFF
D gene: TRBD2; V gene: TRBV28; J gene: TRBJ2-7; clone size: NA; CDR3 DNA: TGTGCCAGCAGCTCCCCCAGCGGGAGGGTGGGATACGAGCAGTACTTC; CDR3 protein: CASSSPSGRVGYEQYF
D gene: TRBD1; V gene: TRBV28; J gene: TRBJ1-5; clone size: NA; CDR3 DNA: TGTGCCAGCAGTTATAACAGGGGGTACAATCAGCCCCAGCATTTT; CDR3 protein: CASSYNRGYNQPQHF
D gene: TRBD1; V gene: TRBV4-3; J gene: TRBJ2-4; clone size: NA; CDR3 DNA: TGCGCCAGCAGCCAAGATTACGGGGACAGGGGAAACATTCAGTACTTC; CDR3 protein: CASSQDYGDRGNIQYF
D gene: NA; V gene: TRBV6-5; J gene: TRBJ2-7; clone size: NA; CDR3 DNA: TGTGCCAGCAGCGTATTAGGAGGGAGCTCCTACGAGCAGTACTTC; CDR3 protein: CASSVLGGSSYEQYF
D gene: NA; V gene: TRBV12-3/TRBV12-4; J gene: TRBJ1-5; clone size: few; CDR3 DNA: TGTGCCAGCACAAGGACGGAGAATCAGCCCCAGCATTTT; CDR3 protein: CASTRTENQPQHF